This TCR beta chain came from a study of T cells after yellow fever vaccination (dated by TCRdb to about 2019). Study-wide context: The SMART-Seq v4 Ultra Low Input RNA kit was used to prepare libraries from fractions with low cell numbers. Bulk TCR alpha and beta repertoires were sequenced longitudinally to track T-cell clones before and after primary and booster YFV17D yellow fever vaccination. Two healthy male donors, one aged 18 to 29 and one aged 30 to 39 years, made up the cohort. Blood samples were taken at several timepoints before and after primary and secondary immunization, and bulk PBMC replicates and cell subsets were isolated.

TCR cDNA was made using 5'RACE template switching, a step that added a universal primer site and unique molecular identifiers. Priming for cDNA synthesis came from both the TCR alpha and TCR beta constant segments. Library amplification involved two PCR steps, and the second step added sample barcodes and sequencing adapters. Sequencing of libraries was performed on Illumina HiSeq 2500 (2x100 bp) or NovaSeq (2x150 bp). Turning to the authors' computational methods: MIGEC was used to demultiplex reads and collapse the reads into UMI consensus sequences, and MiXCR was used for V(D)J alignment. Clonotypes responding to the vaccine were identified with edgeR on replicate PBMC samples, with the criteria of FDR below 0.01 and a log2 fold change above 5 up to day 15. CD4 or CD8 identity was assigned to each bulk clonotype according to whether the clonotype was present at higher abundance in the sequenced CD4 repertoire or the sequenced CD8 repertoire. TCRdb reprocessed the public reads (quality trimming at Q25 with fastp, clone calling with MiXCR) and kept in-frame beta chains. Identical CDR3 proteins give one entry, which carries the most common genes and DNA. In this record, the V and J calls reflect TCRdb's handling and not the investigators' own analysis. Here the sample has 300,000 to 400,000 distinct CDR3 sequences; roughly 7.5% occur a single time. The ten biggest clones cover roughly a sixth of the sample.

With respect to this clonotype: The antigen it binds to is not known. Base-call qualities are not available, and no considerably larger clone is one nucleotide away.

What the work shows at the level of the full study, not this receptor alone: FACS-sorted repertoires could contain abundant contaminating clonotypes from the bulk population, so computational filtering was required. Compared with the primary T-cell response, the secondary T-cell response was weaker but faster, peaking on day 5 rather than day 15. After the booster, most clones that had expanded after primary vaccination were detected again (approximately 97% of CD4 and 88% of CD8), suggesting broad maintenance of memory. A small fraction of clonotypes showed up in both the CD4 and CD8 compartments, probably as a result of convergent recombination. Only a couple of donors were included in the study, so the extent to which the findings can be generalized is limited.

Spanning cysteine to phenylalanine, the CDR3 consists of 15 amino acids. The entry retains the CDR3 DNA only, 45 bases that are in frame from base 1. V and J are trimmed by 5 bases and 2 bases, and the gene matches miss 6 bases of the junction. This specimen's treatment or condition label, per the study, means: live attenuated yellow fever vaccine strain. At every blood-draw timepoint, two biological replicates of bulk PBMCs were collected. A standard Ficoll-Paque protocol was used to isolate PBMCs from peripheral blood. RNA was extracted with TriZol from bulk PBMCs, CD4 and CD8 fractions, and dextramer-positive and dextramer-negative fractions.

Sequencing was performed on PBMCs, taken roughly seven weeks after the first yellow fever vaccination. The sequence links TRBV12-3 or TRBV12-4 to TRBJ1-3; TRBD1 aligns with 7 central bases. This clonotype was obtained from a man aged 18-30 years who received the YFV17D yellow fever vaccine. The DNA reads TGTGCCAGCAGTCTGACAGGGAAAGCTGGAAACACCATATATTTT. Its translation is CASSLTGKAGNTIYF.